This T cell receptor beta chain was captured in a study of molecular identifiers for immune sequencing clone quantification. The CDR3 is made up of 14 amino acids. Per germline, CDR1 DFQATT and CDR2 SNEGSKA (reference sequence). TCRdb itself ran the PCR reads through MiXCR, one entry per CDR3 protein. The sample has tens of thousands of distinct CDR3 sequences; about a quarter are singletons. Regarding this clonotype: This clone may be a read error of a much larger clone one base away.

Input material: naive CD8+ T cells from blood, with Jurkat cell RNA spiked in. Subset reported: FACS-sorted CD8+CD4-CCR7+CD45RA+ naive T cells. The clonotype comes from a human donor in good health. Some libraries in this study had Jurkat cell RNA spiked in. The rearrangement uses TRBV20-1 and TRBJ2-1, with 9 bases aligning to TRBD1. CDR3 loop: CSARGGQGYNGQFF. The DNA for the CDR3 is TGCAGTGCTAGAGGGGGACAGGGCTACAATGGGCAGTTCTTC.